This TCR beta chain was captured in a study of T-cell reconstitution after alpha-beta-depleted transplantation in children. Study-wide findings and caveats: The study traced high day-60 TCRbeta diversity in some patients to surviving recipient T cells and thymic progenitors. At one year after transplant, newly produced T cells mostly accounted for T-cell counts and diversity. Alpha-beta T cells present about two months after transplant were reported to originate from several hundred expanded graft clones.

For TCRbeta, the library was prepared with unique molecular identifiers. TCRdb passed the PCR reads through MiXCR, listing each CDR3 protein once. The data contain 200,000 or so distinct CDR3 sequences, just under 6.5% of them singletons. For this clonotype: Its antigen is not known.

This clonotype was sampled from a girl in the first two years of life with combined immunodeficiency, due to receive a stem cell transplant. The material was PBMCs, obtained before TCRalphabeta/CD19-depleted stem cell transplant.

CDR3 in DNA: TGTGCCAGCGGCGTGACAGGGAGGGAGACCCAGTACTTC. This sequence encodes CASGVTGRETQYF. The gene calls are TRBV5-5 and TRBJ2-5; D perhaps matches TRBD1 (7 bases). The V gene's germline CDR1 is SGHKS and CDR2 YYEKEE (reference sequence). Trimming left V 7 bases short and J 5 bases short, with 15 bases between. CDR3 size: 13 residues.